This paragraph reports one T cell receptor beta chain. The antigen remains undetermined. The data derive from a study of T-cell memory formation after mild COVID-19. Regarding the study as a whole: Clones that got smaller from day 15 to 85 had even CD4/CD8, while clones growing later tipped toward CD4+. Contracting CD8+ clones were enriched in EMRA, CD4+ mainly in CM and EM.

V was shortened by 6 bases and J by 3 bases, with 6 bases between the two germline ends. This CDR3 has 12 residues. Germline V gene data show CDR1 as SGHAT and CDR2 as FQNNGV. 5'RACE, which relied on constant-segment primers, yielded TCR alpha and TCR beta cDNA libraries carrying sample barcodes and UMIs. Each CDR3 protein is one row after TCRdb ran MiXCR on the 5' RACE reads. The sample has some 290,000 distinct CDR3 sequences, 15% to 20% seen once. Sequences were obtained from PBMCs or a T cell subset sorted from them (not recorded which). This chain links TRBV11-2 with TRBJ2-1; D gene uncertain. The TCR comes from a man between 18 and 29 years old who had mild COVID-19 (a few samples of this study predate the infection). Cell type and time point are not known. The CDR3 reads CASRPDYNEQFF. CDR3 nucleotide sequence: TGTGCCAGCAGGCCAGACTACAATGAGCAGTTCTTC.